This T cell receptor (beta chain) derives from a study of cytomegalovirus exposure and HLA in healthy donors. 60 Vbeta and 13 Jbeta primers were used in PCR. The table came from immunoSEQ multiplex PCR; TCRdb's copy has only in-frame clones and leaves some out. This table has roughly 190,000 clones, around three quarters appearing once. This clone was counted a few times. What it binds is not known. Study results and limitations: Researchers reported in a later analysis that a missense DCLRE1C variant was tied to TCR beta V- and J-gene trimming. A few chains tied to CMV proved CMV antigen-specific in vitro. There was a cluster of highly shared sequence variants that was likely a sequencing artifact. An ancestry cluster, one associated with Asian ancestry, reportedly showed fewer N-insertions than the approximately 650-donor mean in a later analysis.

V dropped 9 bases and J dropped 4; count of bases not matched to a gene: 7. From germline, CDR1 is ENHRY and CDR2 SYGVKD. This CDR3 comprises 13 residues. The rearrangement uses TRBV10-3 and TRBJ2-3; 7 bases fit TRBD2. The sequence was collected from a woman in her twenties or thirties in good health and CMV-seropositive. Sequencing was performed on PBMCs. The chain's CDR3 is CAISAGLADTQYF. The DNA of the CDR3 is TGTGCCATATCAGCGGGGTTAGCAGATACGCAGTATTTT.